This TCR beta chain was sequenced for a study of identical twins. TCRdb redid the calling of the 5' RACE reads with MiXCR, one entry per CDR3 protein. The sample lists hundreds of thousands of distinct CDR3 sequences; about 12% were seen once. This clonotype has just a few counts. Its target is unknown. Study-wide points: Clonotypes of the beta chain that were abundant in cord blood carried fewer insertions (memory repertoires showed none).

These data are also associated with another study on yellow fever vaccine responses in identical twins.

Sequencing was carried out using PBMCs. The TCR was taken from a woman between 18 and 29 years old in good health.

The CDR3 loop reads CASSNPREPNSPLHF. The CDR3 DNA is TGTGCCAGTAGTAACCCTCGGGAACCAAATTCACCCCTCCACTTT. J is TRBJ1-6 and V is TRBV19; no clear D. V was pared by 4 bases and J by 7 bases, with 14 bases between. The germline CDR1 and CDR2 sequences are LNHDA and SQIVND (reference sequence). The CDR3 spans 15 residues.